This T cell receptor (beta chain) was captured in a study of post-analysis software for immune sequencing data. Study context: Recorded disease courses covered relapsing-remitting, secondary progressive and progressive-relapsing multiple sclerosis. Some patients had no subtype annotation.

Study-wide results and limits: Normalized Chao1 diversity was significantly lower in multiple sclerosis patients than in controls. Higher frequency in patients than in controls was seen for roughly five TRBV segments, with TRBV5-6, TRBV5-1 and TRBV20-1 among them.

This clonotype has at least ten counts. What it binds is unknown. Unique molecular identifiers featured in each of the TCR beta cDNA libraries. Once about 0.85 to 10 million T cells were used, about 490,000 cDNA molecules resulted. MiXCR, run by TCRdb on the PCR reads, gives a single entry per CDR3 protein. The data show about 800,000 distinct CDR3 sequences, 25% to 30% seen once. The V gene lost 2 bases and the J gene lost 0 bases, with 7 bases spanning the gap. This CDR3 has 13 amino acids. The germline gives CDR1 SQVTM, CDR2 ANQGSEA. Source material: blood. V is TRBV29-1 and J is TRBJ2-5; D unclear. This TCR came from a girl aged 10 to 17 with multiple sclerosis. CDR3 DNA sequence: TGCAGCGTTGAACGTCGGGACCAAGAGACCCAGTACTTC. Amino acid sequence: CSVERRDQETQYF.